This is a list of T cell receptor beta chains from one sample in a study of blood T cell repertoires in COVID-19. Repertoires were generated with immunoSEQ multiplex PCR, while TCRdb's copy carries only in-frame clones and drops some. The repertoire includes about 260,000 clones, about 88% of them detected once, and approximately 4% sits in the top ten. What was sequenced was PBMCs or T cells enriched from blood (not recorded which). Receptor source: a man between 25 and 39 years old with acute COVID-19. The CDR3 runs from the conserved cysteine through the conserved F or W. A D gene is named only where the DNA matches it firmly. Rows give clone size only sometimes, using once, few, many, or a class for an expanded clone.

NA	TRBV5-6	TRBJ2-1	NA	TGTGCCAGCAGCCCGGACAGAAGCTCCTACAATGAGCAGTTCTTC	CASSPDRSSYNEQFF
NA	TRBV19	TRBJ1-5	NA	TGTGCCAGTAGTAAATCAGGGGCAAGCAATCAGCCCCAGCATTTT	CASSKSGASNQPQHF
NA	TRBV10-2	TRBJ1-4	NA	TGCGCCAGCAGTGAGTTCAGGGGAAAACTGTTTTTT	CASSEFRGKLFF
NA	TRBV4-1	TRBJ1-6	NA	TGCGCCAGCAGCCAGGGGGGGGGCTCACCCCTCCACTTT	CASSQGGGSPLHF
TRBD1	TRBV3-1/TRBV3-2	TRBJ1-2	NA	TGTGCCAGCAGCCCGCAGGGACAGTCGTGGGGCTACACCTTC	CASSPQGQSWGYTF
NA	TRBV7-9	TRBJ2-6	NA	TGTGCCAGCAGCTTACCAGGGCATGGGGCCAACGTCCTGACTTTC	CASSLPGHGANVLTF
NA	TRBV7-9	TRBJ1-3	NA	TGTGCCAGCAGCCAGAGAGAGGAAAGAAACACCATATATTTT	CASSQREERNTIYF
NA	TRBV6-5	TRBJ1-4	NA	TGTGCCAGCAGTCCTACAGGCTTGGGCGATGAAAAACTGTTTTTT	CASSPTGLGDEKLFF
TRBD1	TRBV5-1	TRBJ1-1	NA	TGCGCCAGCAACAGACAGGGAGCGGACACTGAAGCTTTCTTT	CASNRQGADTEAFF
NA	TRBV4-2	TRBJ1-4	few	TGTGCCAGCAGCCAAGATGGGTCAAGGGAGGGGGAAAAACTGTTTTTT	CASSQDGSREGEKLFF
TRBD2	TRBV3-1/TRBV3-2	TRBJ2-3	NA	TGTGCCAGCAGCCAAGAACGGGGGAGGGCGGGATGGACAGATACGCAGTATTTT	CASSQERGRAGWTDTQYF
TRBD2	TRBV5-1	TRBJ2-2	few	TGTGCCAGCAGCAGGAACCCAGCGGGAGTGGGCGGGGAGCTGTTTTTT	CASSRNPAGVGGELFF
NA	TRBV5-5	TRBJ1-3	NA	TGTGCCAGCAGCTTGGGAGGCTCAGTGCCTGGAAACACCATATATTTT	CASSLGGSVPGNTIYF
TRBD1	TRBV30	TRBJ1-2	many	TGTGCCTGGGCCGGGACAGGGTTGGCTAACTATGGCTACACCTTC	CAWAGTGLANYGYTF
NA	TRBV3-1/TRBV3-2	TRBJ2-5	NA	TGTGCCAGCAGCCCCAGGACAGCCCACCAAGAGACCCAGTACTTC	CASSPRTAHQETQYF
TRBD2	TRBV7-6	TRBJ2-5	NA	TGTGCCAGCAGCTTGCCGACTAGCGGGAGCCAAGAGACCCAGTACTTC	CASSLPTSGSQETQYF
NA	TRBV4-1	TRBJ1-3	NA	TGCGCCAGCAGCCAAGAGGGGATCCAGGGTAGGGTAGGAAACACCATATATTTT	CASSQEGIQGRVGNTIYF
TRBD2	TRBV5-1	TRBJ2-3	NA	TGTGCCAGCAGCCGACGACGCGAATCTTCTAGCGGGAGCCCGGATACGCAGTATTTT	CASSRRRESSSGSPDTQYF
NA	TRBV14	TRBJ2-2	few	TGTGCCAGCAGCCCTGGTTGGCACCGTTCCACCGGGGAGCTGTTTTTT	CASSPGWHRSTGELFF
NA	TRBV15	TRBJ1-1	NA	TGTGCCACCAGCAGAGGCGGGACGAACACTGAAGCTTTCTTT	CATSRGGTNTEAFF
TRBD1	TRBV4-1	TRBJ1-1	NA	TGCGCCAGCAGCGTTCGACAGGGTCAAGACACTGAAGCTTTCTTT	CASSVRQGQDTEAFF
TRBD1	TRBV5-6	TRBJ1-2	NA	TGTGCCAGCAGCTCTATGGACAGGGAATTGGGCTATGGCTACACCTTC	CASSSMDRELGYGYTF
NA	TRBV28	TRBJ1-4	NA	TGTGCCAGCAGTTGGGGGGGCGCGGAGGCCCAAAAACTGTTTTTT	CASSWGGAEAQKLFF
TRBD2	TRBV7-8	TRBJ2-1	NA	TGTGCCAGCAGCTTAGCGGGGACTAGCGACTATGAGCAGTTCTTC	CASSLAGTSDYEQFF
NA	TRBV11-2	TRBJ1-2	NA	TGTGCCAGCAGCTTAGATCTGGTGGGGGCCGCAGTAGGAGGCTACACCTTC	CASSLDLVGAAVGGYTF
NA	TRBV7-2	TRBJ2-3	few	TGTGCCAGCAGCTCCGGGACTTCAGATACGCAGTATTTT	CASSSGTSDTQYF
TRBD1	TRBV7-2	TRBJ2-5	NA	TGTGCCAGCAGCTTAGGACAGGGTTCAGAGACCCAGTACTTC	CASSLGQGSETQYF
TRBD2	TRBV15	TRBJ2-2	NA	TGTGCCACCAGGGGACTAGCGGGAGTAGGAAAGACCGGGGAGCTGTTTTTT	CATRGLAGVGKTGELFF
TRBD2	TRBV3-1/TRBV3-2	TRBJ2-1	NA	TGTGCCAGCAGCCAAGATCGGTCTAGCGGGATGGTGTACAATGAGCAGTTCTTC	CASSQDRSSGMVYNEQFF